This is a list of T cell receptor beta chains from one sample in a study of T cells after yellow fever vaccination. TCRdb ran MiXCR on the 5' RACE reads and lists one entry per CDR3 protein. Of around 590,000 distinct CDR3 sequences listed, roughly an eighth were seen once; the top ten hold 15%. The sample was PBMCs, taken on the day of the yellow fever booster vaccination. These receptors originate from a man aged 25-40 years who received the YFV17D yellow fever vaccine. Both conserved end residues are part of each CDR3. A D gene is named only where the DNA matches it firmly. Size tells how often a clone was seen (once, few, many) or the class of an expanded clone, and some rows leave it out.

size | D | J | V | DNA | CDR3
- | - | TRBJ2-3 | TRBV7-2 | TGTGCCAGCAGTCCCTGGAGTGCTGATACGCAGTATTTT | CASSPWSADTQYF
many | - | TRBJ1-6 | TRBV4-3 | TGCGCCAGCAGCCAGAACAAGCATTCACCCCTCCACTTT | CASSQNKHSPLHF
- | - | TRBJ2-1 | TRBV29-1 | TGCAGCGTTTCCGGGACATCCTACAATGAGCAGTTCTTC | CSVSGTSYNEQFF
few | - | TRBJ2-1 | TRBV5-1 | TGCGCCAGCAGCTTAACGCGGGTCACCTACAATGAGCAGTTCTTC | CASSLTRVTYNEQFF
- | - | TRBJ2-1 | TRBV20-1 | TGCAGTGCTGAGACACGGGACTCTAGCTCCTACAATGAGCAGTTCTTC | CSAETRDSSSYNEQFF
many | TRBD2 | TRBJ2-3 | TRBV9 | TGTGCCAGCAGCGTGGGACTAGCGGGAATTTATACAGATACGCAGTATTTT | CASSVGLAGIYTDTQYF
few | - | TRBJ2-5 | TRBV20-1 | TGCAGTGCTAGAGTTGCCGCCCGAGCGGAAGAGACCCAGTACTTC | CSARVAARAEETQYF
many | - | TRBJ2-5 | TRBV7-9 | TGTGCCAGCAGCCCGGCGTACCAAGAGACCCAGTACTTC | CASSPAYQETQYF
- | - | TRBJ1-1 | TRBV6-1 | TGTGCCAGCAGACAACGACACAGCCACACTGAAGCTTTCTTT | CASRQRHSHTEAFF
few | TRBD1 | TRBJ2-7 | TRBV7-8 | TGTGCCAGCAGCTCTCCGGGACAGGTTTATAACGAGCAGTACTTC | CASSSPGQVYNEQYF
many | - | TRBJ2-2 | TRBV7-2 | TGTGCCAGCAGTCCAGAGGGAAGCGGCACCGGGGAGCTGTTTTTT | CASSPEGSGTGELFF
few | TRBD1 | TRBJ1-5 | TRBV7-8 | TGTGCCAGCAGCTTAGGTCGGGCAGGGGGTCAGCCCCAGCATTTT | CASSLGRAGGQPQHF
- | - | TRBJ1-2 | TRBV7-2 | TGTGCCAGCAGCTTAGTGGGCGGTAACTATGGCTACACCTTC | CASSLVGGNYGYTF
- | - | TRBJ2-2 | TRBV20-1 | TGCAGTGCTAGGGGGCTGGCGGGAAGGGGCGGGGAGCTGTTTTTT | CSARGLAGRGGELFF
few | TRBD2 | TRBJ2-7 | TRBV2 | TGTGCCAGCAGGGAGGGAGGGAATTCCTACGAGCAGTACTTC | CASREGGNSYEQYF
- | TRBD2 | TRBJ2-7 | TRBV18 | TGTGCCAGCTCACCGAATGCGATAGCGGGACGCTACGAGCAGTACTTC | CASSPNAIAGRYEQYF
- | TRBD1 | TRBJ2-5 | TRBV15 | TGTGCCACCAAGACCTCCACAGGGGCAGAGACCCAGTACTTC | CATKTSTGAETQYF
few | TRBD2 | TRBJ2-7 | TRBV7-8 | TGTGCCAGCAGAGAAACGGGGGGAGGGACTAGCGGGAGGGCCAAGCAGTACTTC | CASRETGGGTSGRAKQYF
many | TRBD1 | TRBJ2-5 | TRBV20-1 | TGCAGTGCCCCGGGACAGGGTTGGGAGACCCAGTACTTC | CSAPGQGWETQYF
few | TRBD2 | TRBJ2-3 | TRBV11-2 | TGTGCCAGCAGCCCCAACCGACTAGCGGGAGGGGGGTTGCAGACGCAGTATTTT | CASSPNRLAGGGLQTQYF
many | TRBD1 | TRBJ2-2 | TRBV6-5 | TGTGCCAGCACGGGACAGGGCAACACCGGGGAGTTGTTTTTT | CASTGQGNTGELFF
- | TRBD2 | TRBJ2-5 | TRBV4-3 | TGCGCCAGCAGCACAACTCGGGCGGGAGTTGAGACCCAGTACTTC | CASSTTRAGVETQYF
few | TRBD1 | TRBJ2-1 | TRBV20-1 | TGCAGTGCTAGTGGGGACAGCAATAATGAGCAGTTCTTC | CSASGDSNNEQFF
- | TRBD2 | TRBJ2-1 | TRBV5-4 | TGTGCCAGCAGCGCCGGGACTAGCGGGAGCCCGGAAGTGTTCTTC | CASSAGTSGSPEVFF
few | - | TRBJ1-5 | TRBV27 | TGTGCCAGCAGAAGGAGCGGGAACAATCAGCCCCAGCATTTT | CASRRSGNNQPQHF
few | - | TRBJ2-2 | TRBV10-3 | TGTGCCATCAGCGCTCCAGCGAACACCGGGGAGCTGTTTTTT | CAISAPANTGELFF
- | TRBD2 | TRBJ2-5 | TRBV20-1 | TGCAGTGCTAGCTCTAGCGGATACCAAGAGACCCAGTACTTC | CSASSSGYQETQYF
- | - | TRBJ2-7 | TRBV7-2 | TGTGCCAGCAGCCCAGAGAGGGAGCAGTACTTC | CASSPEREQYF
- | - | TRBJ1-2 | TRBV19 | TGTGCCAGTTCGGCCAGCTTTCGTGGCTACACCTTC | CASSASFRGYTF
- | TRBD1 | TRBJ2-5 | TRBV28 | TGTGCCAGCATCCGAAGGACAGGGAGGGAGACCCAGTACTTC | CASIRRTGRETQYF
few | TRBD2 | TRBJ2-7 | TRBV20-1 | TGCAGTGGGTTACTAGCGGGAGGCTACGAGCAGTACTTC | CSGLLAGGYEQYF
- | - | TRBJ2-3 | TRBV3-1 | TGTGCCAGCAGCCCACCGGGCGGGAAGAGCACAGATACGCAGTATTTT | CASSPPGGKSTDTQYF
- | TRBD2 | TRBJ2-1 | TRBV20-1 | TGCAGTGCCCGACGGGGTAGCGGGAGAGTAAATGAGCAGTTCTTC | CSARRGSGRVNEQFF
few | - | TRBJ1-2 | TRBV12-3/TRBV12-4 | TGTGCCAGCAGTTTAGATGAAAGTTCCTATGGCTACACCTTC | CASSLDESSYGYTF
few | - | TRBJ2-1 | TRBV20-1 | TGCAGTGCTAGGGGGGTAGGCGAATACCCTTACAATGAGCAGTTCTTC | CSARGVGEYPYNEQFF
- | - | TRBJ2-1 | TRBV5-6 | TGTGCCAGCAGCCTGCAGCGGCCTGAGCAGTTCTTC | CASSLQRPEQFF
- | TRBD2 | TRBJ2-2 | TRBV20-1 | TGCAGTGCTCGGGCCGGAACTAGCGGCACCGGGGAGCTGTTTTTT | CSARAGTSGTGELFF
- | TRBD2 | TRBJ2-2 | TRBV5-1 | TGCGCCAGCAGCTTTAGCGGGAGTCGCTCCGGGGAGCTGTTTTTT | CASSFSGSRSGELFF
many | - | TRBJ2-3 | TRBV20-1 | TGCAGTGCCGAAAAGAAGCGGGTGTCCACAGATACGCAGTATTTT | CSAEKKRVSTDTQYF
many | TRBD1 | TRBJ1-6 | TRBV12-3/TRBV12-4 | TGTGCCAGCAGGACACAGGGGGTTAATTCACCCCTCCACTTT | CASRTQGVNSPLHF
- | - | TRBJ1-5 | TRBV7-8 | TGTGCCAGCAGCCGTAATAATGGGGGCAATCAGCCCCAGCATTTT | CASSRNNGGNQPQHF
few | - | TRBJ2-1 | TRBV10-3 | TGTGCCATCGCCGCGACTAGTAACAATGAGCAGTTCTTC | CAIAATSNNEQFF
- | - | TRBJ2-7 | TRBV20-1 | TGCAGTGCTAGAGAGGGACTGGCCGGCGAGCAGTACTTC | CSAREGLAGEQYF
- | TRBD2 | TRBJ2-4 | TRBV9 | TGTGCCAGCAGCGTGAGGGGTAGCGGGCTAGCCAAAAACATTCAGTACTTC | CASSVRGSGLAKNIQYF
- | - | TRBJ1-1 | TRBV6-2/TRBV6-3 | TGTGCCAGCAGCCCCGTAGTTACTGAAGCTTTCTTT | CASSPVVTEAFF
- | TRBD2 | TRBJ2-7 | TRBV7-2 | TGTGCCAGCAGCGATACGGGGGGGTCCTACGAGCAGTACTTC | CASSDTGGSYEQYF
many | - | TRBJ1-1 | TRBV29-1 | TGCAGCGTTGTTAAGGGGACCGGGACTGAAGCTTTCTTT | CSVVKGTGTEAFF
few | - | TRBJ2-3 | TRBV29-1 | TGCAGCGTCGACATCCTCCTCCCAGATACGCAGTATTTT | CSVDILLPDTQYF